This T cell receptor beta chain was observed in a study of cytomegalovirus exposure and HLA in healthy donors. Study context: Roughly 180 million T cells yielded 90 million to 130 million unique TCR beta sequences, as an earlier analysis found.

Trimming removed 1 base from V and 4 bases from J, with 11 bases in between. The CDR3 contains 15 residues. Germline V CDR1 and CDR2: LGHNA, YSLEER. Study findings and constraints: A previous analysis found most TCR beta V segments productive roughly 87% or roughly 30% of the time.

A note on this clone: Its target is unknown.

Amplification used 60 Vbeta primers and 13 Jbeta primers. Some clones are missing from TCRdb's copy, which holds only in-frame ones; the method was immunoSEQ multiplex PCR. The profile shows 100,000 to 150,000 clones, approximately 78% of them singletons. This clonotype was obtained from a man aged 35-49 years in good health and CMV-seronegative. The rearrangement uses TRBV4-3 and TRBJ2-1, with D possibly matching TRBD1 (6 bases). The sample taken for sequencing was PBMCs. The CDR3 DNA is TGCGCCAGCAGCCAAGGAGGGACATCTTACAATGAGCAGTTCTTC. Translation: CASSQGGTSYNEQFF.